Following are 28 T cell receptor beta chains from one sample sequenced in a study of beta chain features in type 1 diabetes. General study findings and limits: Type 1 diabetes patients had moderately but significantly shorter TCRB CDR3s in all four CD4+ subsets.

cDNA synthesis used the whole RNA isolate, giving expressed TCRB sequences. Sequencing was performed with immunoSEQ multiplex PCR; in TCRdb, only in-frame clones are kept and a portion is missing. The table lists a few hundred thousand clones, around 10% of them singletons. Which antigens these TCRs recognize remains unknown. Sequencing input: central memory CD4+ T cells from blood. Every receptor here comes from a man in his thirties or forties with type 1 diabetes.

This clone was picked up a small number of times. The J gene is TRBJ2-7, the V gene TRBV28; 8 positions agree with TRBD1. There are 17 residues in the CDR3. The trim removed 3 bases at V and 2 bases at J, leaving 12 bases unmatched. CDR1 is MDHEN and CDR2 is SYDVKM in the germline V gene. The CDR3, as DNA: TGTGCCAGCAGTTTTATTTGGCGGACAGGGAGAACCTACGAGCAGTACTTC. Amino acids: CASSFIWRTGRTYEQYF.

This clone showed up just a few times. The chain employs TRBV18 and TRBJ1-5; maybe TRBD1 (5 bases). The germline V gene encodes CDR1 KGHSH and CDR2 LQKENI. The CDR3 consists of 15 residues. The V end was cut by 2 bases, the J end by 3 bases, with 11 bases between. Here the CDR3 reads CASSPAAGNNQPQHF. In DNA form, the CDR3 reads TGTGCCAGCTCACCAGCGGCAGGGAACAATCAGCCCCAGCATTTT.

Concerning this clone: One end of the junction varies from germline; a read error may be responsible. Other DNA sequences of this sample code for an identical CDR3. The gene calls are TRBV27 and TRBJ2-3, with 8 nucleotides matching TRBD1. The CDR3 is 14 residues long. The germline CDR1 and CDR2 sequences are MNHEY and SMNVEV (reference sequence). The CDR3 sequence: CASSNAGGTDTQYF. DNA of the CDR3: TGTGCCAGCAGCAACGCAGGGGGCACAGATACGCAGTATTTC.

The sample holds a few counts of this clone. The V call is TRBV6-4, the J call TRBJ2-3, with TRBD2 matching 8 bases. This CDR3 has 15 amino acids. Losses at the gene ends were 5 bases for V and 3 bases for J; bases not matched to a gene: 7. The V gene's germline CDR1 is MRHNA and CDR2 SNTAGT. Written as DNA, the CDR3 is TGTGCCAGCAGTCCCGGGGTAGCGGGAACAGATACGCAGTATTTT. The encoded protein is CASSPGVAGTDTQYF.

In DNA form, the CDR3 reads TGTGCCAGCAGCTTACGAACAGATACGCAGTATTTT. Protein sequence: CASSLRTDTQYF. The J gene is TRBJ2-3, the V gene TRBV7-2; D unclear. V was cut by 2 bases and J by 3 bases, with 3 bases left in between. CDR3 length: 12 residues. The V gene's germline CDR1 is SGHTA and CDR2 FQGNSA.

The rearrangement links TRBV5-1 to TRBJ2-5; D gene ambiguous. The CDR3 sequence is 15 residues long. Germline V gives CDR1 SGHRS, CDR2 YFSETQ. V gave up 4 bases and J gave up 1 base, with 14 bases separating them. CDR3 region: CASSRYSASQETQYF. DNA of the CDR3: TGCGCCAGCAGCCGGTACAGTGCCTCCCAAGAGACCCAGTACTTC.

This clone was seen only a few times. The CDR3 DNA sequence: TGTGCCAGTAGTATAGATCACGAGACAGCAGCAGATACGCAGTATTTT. This codes for CASSIDHETAADTQYF. The rearrangement joins TRBV19 to TRBJ2-3, with D possibly being TRBD1 (5 bases). The germline gives CDR1 LNHDA, CDR2 SQIVND (reference sequence). With 0 bases removed from V and 4 bases from J, the gap between germline ends came to 14 bases. This CDR3 has 16 amino acids.

This clone showed up just a few times. The J gene is TRBJ2-2, the V gene TRBV7-8; weak D call: TRBD1 (6 bases). Per germline, CDR1 SGHVS and CDR2 FQNEAQ. This CDR3 has 17 amino acids. V gave up 5 bases and J gave up 0 bases, with 16 bases separating them. Written as DNA, the CDR3 is TGTGCCAGCAGCGAAACCCGACAGGAGGCGAACACCGGGGAGCTGTTTTTT. This translates into CASSETRQEANTGELFF.

This clone came up a few times. This chain uses TRBV19 with TRBJ1-2, with D perhaps matching TRBD1 (6 bases). This CDR3 spans 14 amino acids. The V end lost 3 bases, the J end lost 4 bases, and 12 bases lay between the germline ends. Germline lookup yields CDR1 LNHDA and CDR2 SQIVND (reference sequence). The CDR3 DNA sequence: TGTGCCAGTAGTATCTTGGGGGCGAGCTATGGCTACACCTTC. This codes for CASSILGASYGYTF.

The CDR3 DNA follows: TGCGCCAGCAGCCAAGAGGCATCTAGGCTCGGGGAGACCCAGTACTTC. This codes for CASSQEASRLGETQYF. The J gene is TRBJ2-5, the V gene TRBV4-3; D ambiguous. The CDR3 loop spans 16 amino acids. Trimming cost V 0 bases and J 5 bases, with 16 bases left between them. Looked up from germline, CDR1 is LGHNA and CDR2 is YSLEER.

V usage is TRBV6-6 and J usage is TRBJ2-7; TRBD1 matches at 9 bases. The V gene end was trimmed by 5 bases and the J gene end by 2 bases; junction bases not matched to a gene: 4. This CDR3 has 14 amino acids. Germline values: CDR1 MNHNY, CDR2 SVGAGI (reference sequence). The CDR3 loop is CASSAYRGPYEQYF. DNA for the CDR3: TGTGCCAGCAGTGCCTACAGGGGGCCCTACGAGCAGTACTTC.

In this sample, this clone turned up a few times. The rearrangement uses TRBV2 and TRBJ1-1, with D possibly TRBD1 on 5 matching bases. The CDR3 is 12 amino acids. Trimming left V 7 bases short and J 4 bases short, with 10 bases between. The germline V gene has CDR1 SNHLY and CDR2 FYNNEI. CDR3 sequence (DNA): TGTGCCAGCACGGGGGAGGCCACTGAAGCTTTCTTT. Protein product: CASTGEATEAFF.

This clone occurred a few times. The genes are TRBV28 and TRBJ1-5, with 12 bases fitting TRBD1. Germline V lookup: CDR1 MDHEN, CDR2 SYDVKM. The CDR3 loop spans 17 amino acids. The junction had 11 bases not matched to a gene; V was cut back by 10 bases and J by 1 base. In DNA form, the CDR3 reads TGTGCCACCAAGCCGGGACAGGGGGCCCTAAGCAATCAGCCCCAGCATTTT. This gives the protein CATKPGQGALSNQPQHF.

The J gene is TRBJ1-5, the V gene TRBV7-3; D not resolved. Germline V gene lookup returns CDR1 SGHTA and CDR2 FQGTGA. The CDR3 consists of 13 residues. Trimming took 1 base from V and 5 from J, leaving 6 bases between them. CDR3 coding DNA: TGTGCCAGCAGCTTAAGTAGGGATCAGCCCCAGCATTTT. It specifies CASSLSRDQPQHF.

The table lists this clone with a few counts. The chain employs TRBV7-2 and TRBJ2-5; perhaps D is TRBD1 or TRBD2 (5 bases each). This CDR3 region has 13 residues. Germline loops: CDR1 SGHTA, CDR2 FQGNSA. Trimming removed 8 bases from V and 5 bases from J, with 15 bases in between. CDR3: CASGDGGRETQYF. The CDR3 nucleotides read TGTGCCAGCGGGGATGGGGGAAGGGAGACCCAGTACTTC. Based on the CDR3 plus reference TRBV7-2 and TRBJ2-5, the full variable domain is GAGVSQSPSNKVTEKGKDVELRCDPISGHTALYWYRQSLGQGLEFLIYFQGNSAPDKSGLPSDRFSAERTGGSVSTLTIQRTQQEDSAVYLCASGDGGRETQYFGPGTRLLVL.

This clone has only a few counts. The CDR3 DNA is TGTGCCAGCAGTACCCCCACAGTTTGGGGTGAAAAACTGTTTTTT. This codes for CASSTPTVWGEKLFF. This rearrangement joins TRBV6-6 to TRBJ1-4; no reliable D call. Trimming shortened V by 5 bases and J by 7 bases, and 17 bases separated the two germline ends. Germline V gene data show CDR1 as MNHNY and CDR2 as SVGAGI (reference sequence). The CDR3 extends over 15 amino acids.

The CDR3 protein is CASSLDGLAGLNEQFF. CDR3 coding DNA: TGTGCCAGCAGCTTAGACGGACTAGCGGGACTCAATGAGCAGTTCTTC. The rearrangement links TRBV7-2 to TRBJ2-1, with 12 bases fitting TRBD2. CDR1 is SGHTA, CDR2 FQGNSA, per germline. The CDR3 has 16 residues. The V segment lost 1 base and the J segment 6 bases; nucleotides outside the gene matches: 4.

This clone was counted ten times or more. The V call is TRBV28, the J call TRBJ1-1, with 12 bases identical to TRBD1. J gave up 10 bases and V 7 bases, and 10 bases lay outside the gene matches. Germline V gene data show CDR1 as MDHEN and CDR2 as SYDVKM. The CDR3 consists of 14 residues. The DNA of the CDR3 is TGTGCCAGCACCTTAAGGGACAGGGGGCGGTCAGCTTTCTTT. Its protein is CASTLRDRGRSAFF. The full variable domain, in which reference TRBV28 and TRBJ1-1 provide the parts outside the CDR3, is DVKVTQSSRYLVKRTGEKVFLECVQDMDHENMFWYRQDPGLGLRLIYFSYDVKMKEKGDIPEGYSVSREKKERFSLILESASTNQTSMYLCASTLRDRGRSAFFGQGTRLTVV.

This clone was observed a handful of times. This sequence joins TRBV5-4 and TRBJ2-5, with TRBD2 identical over 12 bases. J gave up 5 bases and V 0 bases, and 8 bases lay outside the gene matches. Germline-derived CDR1 and CDR2 are SGHNT and YYREEE (reference sequence). The CDR3 has 17 amino acids. CDR3 protein: CASSLGLAGGSGETQYF. In nucleotides, the CDR3 is TGTGCCAGCAGCTTGGGGCTAGCGGGAGGGTCGGGGGAGACCCAGTACTTC.

This clone was seen more than once but under ten times. This rearrangement joins TRBV27 to TRBJ2-1, with 14 positions matching TRBD2. The CDR3 length is 22 residues. Trimming at V came to 3 bases and at J to 4 bases, leaving 20 bases not matched to a gene. The germline V gene has CDR1 MNHEY and CDR2 SMNVEV (reference sequence). The CDR3 coding sequence is TGTGCCAGCAGTTTTCGGATCATTCCGGGGACTAGCGGGAGCATCCGTTACAATGAGCAGTTCTTC. Translated: CASSFRIIPGTSGSIRYNEQFF.

The V and J genes are TRBV7-9 and TRBJ1-4; the match to TRBD1 covers 11 bases. Losses at the gene ends were 0 bases for V and 7 bases for J; bases not matched to a gene: 1. This CDR3 is built from 15 residues. Germline V gene lookup returns CDR1 SEHNR and CDR2 FQNEAQ (reference sequence). The CDR3 sequence is CASSLAGTGGEKLFF. DNA of the CDR3: TGTGCCAGCAGCTTAGCGGGGACAGGGGGTGAAAAACTGTTTTTT. Full variable domain (missing parts from reference TRBV7-9 and TRBJ1-4): DTGVSQNPRHKITKRGQNVTFRCDPISEHNRLYWYRQTLGQGPEFLTYFQNEAQLEKSRLLSDRFSAERPKGSFSTLEIQRTEQGDSAMYLCASSLAGTGGEKLFFGSGTQLSVL.

This clone was seen a few times. The chain has TRBV5-1 and TRBJ2-7; TRBD2 matches at 8 bases. The V gene's germline CDR1 is SGHRS and CDR2 YFSETQ. Trimming removed 6 bases from V and 4 bases from J; junction bases left unmatched: 6. The CDR3 spans 13 residues. The CDR3 region is CASTWERGYEQYF. The CDR3 nucleotides read TGCGCCAGCACCTGGGAGCGGGGGTACGAGCAGTACTTC.

The chain recombines TRBV7-3 with TRBJ2-3, with TRBD2 as a possible D gene (5 bases). Looked up from germline, CDR1 is SGHTA and CDR2 is FQGTGA. This CDR3 is 15 amino acids long. V was cut by 5 bases and J by 1 base, with 13 bases left in between. In DNA, the CDR3 is TGTGCCAGCAGCCGGGGTTATGGTGGCACAGATACGCAGTATTTT. Its translation: CASSRGYGGTDTQYF.

The chain joins TRBV6-6 to TRBJ1-5, with D unclear. Germline assignment: CDR1 MNHNY and CDR2 SVGAGI (reference sequence). This CDR3 has 14 residues. Trimming took off 2 bases at V and 6 bases at J, with 11 bases between the two ends. CDR3 region: CASSYGTVGQPQHF. The CDR3 region has the DNA TGTGCCAGCAGTTACGGCACAGTGGGTCAGCCCCAGCATTTT.

A note on this clone: The same CDR3 also results from other DNA sequences found in this sample. The chain links TRBV18 to TRBJ1-5; D is possibly TRBD1 (5 bases). Deletions cut 0 bases from V and 6 bases from J, with 12 bases between. Looked up from germline, CDR1 is KGHSH and CDR2 is LQKENI. The CDR3 length is 15 residues. As DNA, the CDR3 is TGTGCCAGCTCACCACCCGGGGGTGCGGGTCAGCCCCAGCATTTT. Its protein product is CASSPPGGAGQPQHF.

This clone was found a few times. The chain has TRBV5-4 and TRBJ1-1; no reliable D call. Trimming cost V 0 bases and J 0 bases, with 3 bases left between them. Germline V gives CDR1 SGHNT, CDR2 YYREEE (reference sequence). The CDR3 spans 13 residues. The CDR3 coding sequence is TGTGCCAGCAGCTTGGGCATGAACACTGAAGCTTTCTTT. Protein product: CASSLGMNTEAFF.

This clone was counted many times. The chain has TRBV5-6 and TRBJ1-2; D possibly corresponds to TRBD1 (5 bases). The CDR3 sequence is 15 residues long. Germline V CDR1 and CDR2: SGHDT, YYEEEE. The V end was cut by 6 bases, the J end by 12 bases, with 27 bases between. The CDR3 DNA reads as TGTGCCAGCACCGACACGAGAGGGGCCTTCGGGGGAGACACCTTC. This sequence encodes CASTDTRGAFGGDTF.

The CDR3 DNA reads as TGCGCCAGCAGCTTGGGACAGGATGATCAGCCCCAGCATTTT. It codes for CASSLGQDDQPQHF. This sequence joins TRBV5-1 and TRBJ1-5; D possibly corresponds to TRBD1 (6 bases). Germline-derived CDR1 and CDR2 are SGHRS and YFSETQ. Trimming took 0 bases from V and 5 from J, leaving 9 bases between them. This CDR3 is built from 14 residues.